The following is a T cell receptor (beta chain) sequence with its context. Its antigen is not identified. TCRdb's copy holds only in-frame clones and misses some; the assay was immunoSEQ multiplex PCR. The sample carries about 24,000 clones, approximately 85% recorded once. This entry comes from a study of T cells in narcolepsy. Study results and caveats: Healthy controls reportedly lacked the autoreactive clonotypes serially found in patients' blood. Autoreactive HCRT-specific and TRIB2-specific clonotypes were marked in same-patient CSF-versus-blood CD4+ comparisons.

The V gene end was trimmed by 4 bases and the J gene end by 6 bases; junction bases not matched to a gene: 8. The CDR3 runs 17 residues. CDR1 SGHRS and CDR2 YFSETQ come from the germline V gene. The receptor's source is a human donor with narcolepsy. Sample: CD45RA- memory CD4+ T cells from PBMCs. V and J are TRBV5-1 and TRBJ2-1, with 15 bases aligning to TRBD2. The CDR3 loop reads CASSPWTSGRGRNEQFF. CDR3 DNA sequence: TGCGCCAGCAGCCCATGGACTAGCGGGAGGGGGCGCAATGAGCAGTTCTTC.